Presented here are 26 T cell receptor beta chains from one specimen sequenced in a study of T cell repertoires in cytomegalovirus infection. TCRdb processed the reads anew with MiXCR; each CDR3 protein has one entry. Here the sample spans over 250,000 distinct CDR3 sequences, approximately 22% being singletons. The antigens these receptors bind are not known. Here the sequenced sample was cultured PBMCs, taken from culture after CMV antigen stimulation. Receptors originate from a human donor in good health (CMV status not recorded). Some clones in this sample may be carry-over from other donors' samples.

This clonotype has just one count. The chain couples TRBV5-1 to TRBJ2-7; D assignment may be TRBD1 or TRBD2 (6 bases each). There are 15 residues in the CDR3. The V gene lost 4 bases and the J gene lost 3 bases, with 17 bases spanning the gap. Germline V gene data show CDR1 as SGHRS and CDR2 as YFSETQ. The CDR3 spells CASSRGGTHDYEQYF. CDR3 nucleotides: TGCGCCAGCAGCAGAGGCGGGACACACGACTACGAGCAGTACTTC.

The chain carries TRBV10-3 and TRBJ2-7; D gene uncertain. Between the trimmed V and J ends, which lost 11 bases and 2 bases, there was a span of 10 bases. From germline, CDR1 is ENHRY and CDR2 SYGVKD. The CDR3 sequence is 11 residues long. CDR3 DNA sequence: TGTGCCGCGCGTGGGGCCTACGAGCAGTACTTC. Encoded protein: CAARGAYEQYF.

This clonotype appeared a few times. CDR3 sequence reads: CASSLDRGITEAFF. In DNA, the CDR3 is TGTGCCAGCAGCTTAGACAGGGGTATTACTGAAGCTTTCTTT. V and J are TRBV7-2 and TRBJ1-1, with 7 bases lining up with TRBD1. The J segment lost 5 bases and the V segment lost 1 base, leaving 4 bases of the junction unmatched. Looked up from germline, CDR1 is SGHTA and CDR2 is FQGNSA. The CDR3 loop spans 14 amino acids.

J is TRBJ1-1 and V is TRBV12-3 or TRBV12-4; no clear D. The CDR3 contains 11 residues. Trimming took off 6 bases at V and 7 bases at J, with 9 bases between the two ends. The CDR3 loop reads CASRRTGEAFF. In nucleotides, the CDR3 is TGTGCCAGCAGACGGACGGGTGAAGCTTTCTTT.

By its share, this clonotype is medium-sized (0.01 to 0.1%). The gene calls are TRBV7-2 and TRBJ2-4; 9 bases match TRBD2. Per germline, CDR1 SGHTA and CDR2 FQGNSA. This CDR3 contains 15 residues. After removal of 5 bases from V and 7 bases from J, the junction contained 9 bases not matched to a gene. CDR3 bases: TGTGCCAGCAGCATCTTAGCGGGAGCGGGGAACATTCAGTACTTC. It codes for CASSILAGAGNIQYF.

The chain uses TRBV7-9 and TRBJ2-5; 8 nucleotides line up with TRBD1. This CDR3 is 19 amino acids long. Germline V gene data show CDR1 as SEHNR and CDR2 as FQNEAQ (reference sequence). J gave up 2 bases and V 1 base, and 15 bases lay outside the gene matches. The CDR3 loop is CASSLERRDRSGMQETQYF. For the CDR3, the DNA is TGTGCCAGCAGCTTAGAGAGGAGGGACAGGTCGGGAATGCAAGAGACCCAGTACTTC.

This chain uses TRBV7-2 with TRBJ2-5; D gene unclear. Germline lookup yields CDR1 SGHTA and CDR2 FQGNSA. CDR3 length equals 15 residues. Trimming left V 3 bases short and J 5 bases short, with 16 bases between. The CDR3 DNA reads TGTGCCAGCAGCTTGGGTTTAATTGGGTTTGAGACCCAGTACTTC. This gives the protein CASSLGLIGFETQYF.

This clonotype was observed many times. The rearrangement joins TRBV7-2 to TRBJ2-1; D might be TRBD1 (5 bases). This CDR3 is 13 amino acids long. Germline assignment: CDR1 SGHTA and CDR2 FQGNSA. Between the trimmed V and J ends, which lost 5 bases and 7 bases, there was a span of 12 bases. The CDR3 reads CASSKRGSNEQFF. CDR3 nucleotides: TGTGCCAGCAGCAAAAGGGGATCTAATGAGCAGTTCTTC.

This clonotype turned up a few times. CDR3 amino acids: CASSLDPVQGTTNEKLFF. The CDR3 coding sequence is TGTGCCAGCAGCTTAGATCCGGTCCAGGGGACAACTAATGAAAAACTGTTTTTT. The chain uses TRBV11-3 and TRBJ1-4; D is perhaps TRBD1 (6 bases). CDR1 and CDR2 (germline): SGHNT, YENEEA. V shed 0 bases and J shed 0 bases, with 14 bases lying between them. There are 18 residues in the CDR3.

The rearrangement links TRBV27 to TRBJ1-2, with a possible D match to TRBD1 (5 bases). This CDR3 is built from 14 residues. CDR1 is MNHEY, CDR2 SMNVEV, per germline (reference sequence). The V end lost 6 bases, the J end lost 5 bases, and 16 bases lay between the germline ends. The CDR3 here is CASRMYDGGYGYTF. Written as DNA, the CDR3 is TGTGCCAGCAGGATGTACGATGGGGGGTATGGCTACACCTTC.

The sample holds a few counts of this clonotype. The chain uses TRBV5-1 and TRBJ1-4; 8 nucleotides line up with TRBD1. This CDR3 is built from 14 residues. CDR1 is SGHRS and CDR2 is YFSETQ in the germline V gene. With V trimmed by 2 bases and J by 8 bases, 5 bases remained unmatched. The DNA for the CDR3 is TGCGCCAGCAGCTTCGGCAGGGGGCAAGAAAAACTGTTTTTT. Translating it yields CASSFGRGQEKLFF.

This clonotype was seen repeatedly, ten times or more. The rearrangement uses TRBV12-5 and TRBJ2-7, with a weak D call TRBD1 (6 bases). This CDR3 contains 15 residues. Germline V lookup: CDR1 LGHNT, CDR2 FRNRAP. V lost 2 bases and J lost 2, with 13 bases in between. In nucleotides, the CDR3 is TGTGCTAGTGGTTTGTTCCAGGGGTCTACCTACGAGCAGTACGTC. This sequence encodes CASGLFQGSTYEQYV.

The chain couples TRBV20-1 to TRBJ2-1, with TRBD2 as a possible D gene (6 bases). This CDR3 comprises 14 residues. Germline V gene data show CDR1 as DFQATT and CDR2 as SNEGSKA (reference sequence). The germline V and J ends were trimmed by 0 bases and 8 bases, with 14 bases remaining between them. The chain's CDR3 is CSARDSGTGDEQFF. The CDR3 nucleotides read TGCAGTGCTAGAGACTCCGGGACTGGAGATGAGCAGTTCTTC.

V and J are TRBV7-2 and TRBJ2-5; no firm D call. V was shortened by 1 base and J by 1 base, with 10 bases between the two germline ends. The CDR3 totals 15 residues. Germline V gene lookup returns CDR1 SGHTA and CDR2 FQGNSA. The CDR3 loop is CASSLEGISQETQYF. The CDR3 region has the DNA TGTGCCAGCAGCTTAGAAGGTATCTCCCAAGAGACCCAGTACTTC.

The chain combines TRBV10-3 with TRBJ1-2; D not resolved. The CDR3 has 13 amino acids. Germline CDR1 reads ENHRY; CDR2 reads SYGVKD. Trimming removed 11 bases from V and 0 bases from J, with 13 bases in between. This chain's CDR3 is CASTGASNYGYTF. The CDR3, as DNA: TGTGCCTCCACGGGAGCTTCTAACTATGGCTACACCTTC.

The rearrangement uses TRBV11-2 and TRBJ2-4, with D unresolved. The germline V gene encodes CDR1 SGHAT and CDR2 FQNNGV. The V and J ends lost 6 bases and 3 bases respectively, with 9 bases between them. This CDR3 has 13 residues. The DNA of the CDR3 is TGTGCCAGCAGTCCAGTGGTCAAAAACATTCAGTACTTC. It specifies CASSPVVKNIQYF.

This clonotype was recorded a few times. The chain is built from TRBV6-2 or TRBV6-3 and TRBJ2-1; D gene ambiguous. The CDR3 consists of 13 residues. Trimming pared 4 bases from V and 9 bases from J, leaving 13 bases between. Germline V gene lookup returns CDR1 MNHEY and CDR2 SVGEGT. DNA of the CDR3: TGTGCCAGCAGTTCCCGTTGGGCGAGTGAGCAGTTCTTC. It specifies CASSSRWASEQFF.

This clonotype was picked up many times. The rearrangement joins TRBV4-3 to TRBJ1-6; D not resolved. V was cut by 0 bases and J by 5 bases, with 8 bases left in between. Germline CDR1 LGHNA, CDR2 YSLEER. There are 15 residues in the CDR3. CDR3 amino acids: CASSQDMGNNSPLHF. CDR3 DNA sequence: TGCGCCAGCAGCCAAGATATGGGAAATAATTCACCCCTCCACTTT.

The genes are TRBV2 and TRBJ2-2; TRBD2 aligns across 16 bases. V shed 2 bases, J shed 0 bases, and the junction held 3 bases outside the gene matches. This CDR3 contains 19 residues. Looked up from germline, CDR1 is SNHLY and CDR2 is FYNNEI. As DNA, the CDR3 is TGTGCCAGCAGTGAACTGGGACTAGCGGGAGGGACGAACACCGGGGAGCTGTTTTTT. It specifies CASSELGLAGGTNTGELFF.

The rearrangement links TRBV7-2 to TRBJ1-3; D unresolved. The ends were cut back, 1 base at V and 5 bases at J, with 12 bases in the middle. The germline V gene has CDR1 SGHTA and CDR2 FQGNSA. This CDR3 has 15 amino acids. CDR3 DNA sequence: TGTGCCAGCAGCTTAGAGCTGGCAGCTAGAAACACCATATATTTT. Translated, it gives CASSLELAARNTIYF.

This clonotype was detected only a few times. The gene calls are TRBV15 and TRBJ1-2, with 8 bases that match TRBD1. The V gene end was trimmed by 6 bases and the J gene end by 6 bases; junction bases not matched to a gene: 9. CDR3 size: 14 residues. The V gene's germline CDR1 is LNHNV and CDR2 YYDKDF (reference sequence). In DNA, the CDR3 is TGTGCCACCAGAGGCAGGGGGCTGTTGGATGGCTACACCTTC. This sequence encodes CATRGRGLLDGYTF.

This clonotype was detected only a few times. This CDR3 reads CATRETGAINNYGYTF. As DNA, the CDR3 is TGTGCCACCAGAGAGACAGGGGCTATAAATAACTATGGCTACACCTTC. V is TRBV28 and J is TRBJ1-2; 8 nucleotides align to TRBD1. The CDR3 is 16 residues long. Germline CDR1 reads MDHEN; CDR2 reads SYDVKM. J was trimmed by 1 base and V by 10 bases; bases with no gene match: 14.

V is TRBV20-1 and J is TRBJ2-3; no reliable D call. The CDR3 covers 14 residues. Trimming removed 3 bases at V and 4 bases at J, with 14 bases between. Germline V gene data show CDR1 as DFQATT and CDR2 as SNEGSKA (reference sequence). DNA for the CDR3: TGCAGTGCTAGTCGGGCATTATCCCCAGATACGCAGTATTTT. Its translation: CSASRALSPDTQYF.

The rearrangement uses TRBV5-1 and TRBJ1-6, with 10 bases aligning to TRBD1. The CDR3 runs 16 residues. The germline CDR1 and CDR2 sequences are SGHRS and YFSETQ. The V gene end was trimmed by 2 bases and the J gene end by 7 bases; junction bases not matched to a gene: 6. CDR3 sequence (DNA): TGCGCCAGCAGCTTTTCGAGGGGACAGGGGAATTCACCCCTCCACTTT. Amino acids: CASSFSRGQGNSPLHF.

The J gene is TRBJ1-5, the V gene TRBV12-3 or TRBV12-4; TRBD1 matches 8 bases. V shed 5 bases and J 6 bases; nucleotides not matched to a gene: 12. This CDR3 is built from 16 residues. The CDR3 here is CASSAQDRVRGQPQHF. In DNA, the CDR3 is TGTGCCAGCAGTGCCCAGGACAGGGTCAGGGGTCAGCCCCAGCATTTT.

In this sample, this clonotype turned up many times. This chain joins TRBV7-2 and TRBJ2-1; 8 bases agree with TRBD1. Trimming took 6 bases from V and 7 from J; bases not matched to a gene: 14. CDR1 and CDR2 from the germline V gene are SGHTA and FQGNSA. The CDR3 length is 16 residues. The CDR3 region is CASRLASGTGRNEQFF. In nucleotides, the CDR3 is TGTGCCAGCAGGCTGGCGTCCGGGACAGGCAGGAATGAGCAGTTCTTC.